This T cell receptor beta chain comes out of a study of shared clonotypes between healthy human individuals (dated by TCRdb to about 2020). Background on the whole study: A couple of women and a few men aged 18 to 49 years were included in the cohort. To estimate repertoire size and how much clonotype sharing occurs between individuals, the study deeply sequenced the blood TCR repertoires of roughly 5 healthy adults. Per donor, leukapheresis produced somewhere between about 0.9 and 9 billion PBMCs. Libraries were prepared and TCR repertoires were sequenced by different laboratories using diverse techniques, in order to increase sequencing depth and limit assay-specific biases. For each donor, CD4 naive and CD4 memory were each run on three plates, CD8 naive on two plates, and CD8 memory on one plate.

Using the deep immunoSEQ assay, TCR CDR3 regions were amplified from genomic DNA by multiplex PCR. Extracted genomic DNA from each cell subset was distributed evenly across all wells of several immunoSEQ 96-well plates, and each plate was treated as a replicate. For sorted subsets, approximately 200 ng of genomic DNA, equivalent to 30,000 or so T cell genomes, went into each replicate PCR. Purified libraries were quantified with a Qubit 3.0 fluorometer, sized on a Bioanalyzer 2100, and re-quantified with the KAPA Library Quantification kit. Every immunoSEQ 96-well plate was sequenced on a dedicated single-read 150-cycle Illumina NextSeq 550 flow cell. On the study's bioinformatics: The immunoSEQ output contained only junctional sequences without quality scores, so filtering could not match that applied to full-length reads. To assign V/J genes and CDR3, sequences were annotated against IMGT germline references using PyIR, a Python wrapper for IgBLAST v1.9. Reads were filtered out if the reads had weak V/J assignments (E-value above 1e-6), no CDR3, stop codons, out-of-frame junctions, or ambiguous translated residues. V3J clonotypes were defined as sequences sharing the same inferred V gene, J gene, and CDR3 amino acid sequence. Percentage overlap between repertoires was calculated by dividing the number of shared unique clonotypes by the size of the smaller repertoire. Repertoire richness was assessed with RTK rarefaction, the Chao1 estimator, and Recon v2.1 estimates of unobserved clonotypes. Generation probabilities were computed with OLGA for all TCRbeta clonotypes obtained by the gDNA method from four donors. TCRdb limited this immuneACCESS table to in-frame rearrangements with V and J called. A share of clones is missing; checked studies link under half to unresolved V genes, and the rest is unexplained. That table is the source of V, J and clone size, and D and trimming were worked out from the DNA. The sample table holds under 130,000 clones, of which roughly 66% were seen once. Clones ranked in the top ten supply roughly a quarter of the sample.

The donors were healthy, HIV-negative adults who had no recently reported acute infections or vaccinations. All donors were Caucasian adults living in Nashville, Tennessee, USA. CD8 memory samples combined magnetically selected CD45RO+ cells with CCR7-negative CD45RA+ effector memory (TemRA) cells. Blood was collected by leukapheresis, and PBMCs were isolated by Ficoll-Histopaque density gradient centrifugation and then cryopreserved in liquid nitrogen vapor phase. Analytical flow cytometry was used to check the purity and quantity of every magnetically sorted T cell population. Each sorted fraction had its genomic DNA isolated and then quantified by UV absorbance on a Nanodrop 2000c. A remark on this clone: Its antigen is currently not known. No clone much larger than this one lies a single base away; base qualities are absent.

Results and caveats for the whole study, not just this receptor: Even with the large sequencing depth, rarefaction of the sorted-subset datasets indicated that sequencing was incomplete. Sharing across a handful of donors was observed for around 4.8% of naive CD4, over 3% of naive CD8, about 2.3% of memory CD4, and around 0.4% of memory CD8 clonotypes. Naive subsets generally had larger estimated clonotype richness than memory subsets. The small number of donors limited the genetic and exposure-history diversity represented. Only blood was sampled, and tissue TCR repertoires likely differ from those in blood. Compared with non-shared clonotypes, clonotypes shared by all four sorted-subset donors had higher generation probabilities. Pairwise subsampling led to the expectation that sequencing depth would affect the degree of clonotype sharing among donors.

Germline trimming: 4 bases from V, 0 bases from J; junction bases outside gene matches: 17. The CDR3, cysteine through phenylalanine, is 19 amino acids long. Kept here is only the CDR3 DNA, which spans 57 bases and is read in frame from base 1. The germline V gene sets CDR1 to SNHLY and CDR2 to FYNNEI. The sequencing input was memory CD8+ T cells sorted from blood. Per the publication, the cell subset or site label means: CD45RO+ cells pooled with CCR7-negative TemRA cells. This TCR was recovered from a woman in her thirties in good health. The chain is made from TRBV2 and TRBJ1-2, with 7 junctional bases fitting TRBD1. Here the CDR3 is given as CASSAPNAAGGLANYGYTF. The DNA sequence follows: TGTGCCAGCAGTGCCCCCAATGCAGCAGGGGGTTTAGCTAACTATGGCTACACCTTC.